This T cell receptor beta chain was obtained from a study of CXCR3-negative and CXCR3-positive naive CD8 T cells. On this clonotype: Antigen unknown.

The authors made the TRB cDNA libraries by 5' RACE using UMI labels. TCRdb re-analyzed the 5' RACE reads; it lists each CDR3 protein once, without DNA. This sample lists tens of thousands of distinct CDR3 sequences; its ten largest clones have less than 1.1%. The V gene's germline CDR1 is SQVTM and CDR2 ANQGSEA. The CDR3 spans 12 residues. Points from the study as a whole: Memory cells showed distinct TRBV-TRBJ patterns, while the two naive subsets matched. Naive cells that were CXCR3-positive had more hydrophobic TRB CDR3s (compared with CXCR3-negative naive cells).

Sequencing used naive CXCR3- CD8+ T cells from blood. The sample's subset: CD45RO-CCR7+CD27+CD95- naive CD8+ T cells lacking CXCR3 (TNR3-). V is TRBV29-1 and J is TRBJ2-1; TCRdb picks TRBD2, but there is no DNA to check that call. This receptor was identified in a human donor in good health. Some clones in this sample may be carry-over from other donors' samples. This CDR3 is CSGGLAVNEQFF.